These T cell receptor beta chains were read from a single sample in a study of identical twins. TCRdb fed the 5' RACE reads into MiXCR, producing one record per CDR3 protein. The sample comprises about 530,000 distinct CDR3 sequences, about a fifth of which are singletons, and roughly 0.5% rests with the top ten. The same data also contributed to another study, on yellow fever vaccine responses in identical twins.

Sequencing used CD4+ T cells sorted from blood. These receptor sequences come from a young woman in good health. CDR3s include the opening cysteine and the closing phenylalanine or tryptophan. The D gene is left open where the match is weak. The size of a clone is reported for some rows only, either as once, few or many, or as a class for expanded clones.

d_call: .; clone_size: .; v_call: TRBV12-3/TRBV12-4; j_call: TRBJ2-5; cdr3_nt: TGTGCCAGCAGTTTAGTCGGTGGAGTCCAAGAGACCCAGTACTTC; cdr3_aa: CASSLVGGVQETQYF
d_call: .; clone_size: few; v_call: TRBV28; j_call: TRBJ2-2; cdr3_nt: TGTGCCAGCAGGTGGGGGTTCACCGGGGAGCTGTTTTTT; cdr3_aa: CASRWGFTGELFF
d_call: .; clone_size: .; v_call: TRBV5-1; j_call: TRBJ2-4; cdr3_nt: TGCGCCAGCCCGGGGATGCTAACCAAAAACATTCAGTACTTC; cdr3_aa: CASPGMLTKNIQYF
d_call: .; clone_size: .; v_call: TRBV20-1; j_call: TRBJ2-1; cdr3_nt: TGCAGTGCTAGAGTGGCAGGGGATTTGTACAATGAGCAGTTCTTC; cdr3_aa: CSARVAGDLYNEQFF
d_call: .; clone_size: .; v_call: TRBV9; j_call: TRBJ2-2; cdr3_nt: TGTGCCAGCAGCGTAGTGTCCGGGGAGCTGTTTTTT; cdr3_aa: CASSVVSGELFF
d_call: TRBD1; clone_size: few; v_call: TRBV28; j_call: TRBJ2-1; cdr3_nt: TGTGCCAGCAGTTTGAGGAAGACAGGGGGCATGTCCTACAATGAGCAGTTCTTC; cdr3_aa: CASSLRKTGGMSYNEQFF
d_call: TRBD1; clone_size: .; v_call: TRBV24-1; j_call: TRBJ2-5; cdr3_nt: TGTGCCACCAGCCACAGGGGTCCCCAAGAGACCCAGTACTTC; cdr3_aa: CATSHRGPQETQYF
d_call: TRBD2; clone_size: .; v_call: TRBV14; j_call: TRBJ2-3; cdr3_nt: TGTGCCAGCAGCCAGGGACTAGCCGCCGGAAATACGCAGTATTTT; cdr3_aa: CASSQGLAAGNTQYF
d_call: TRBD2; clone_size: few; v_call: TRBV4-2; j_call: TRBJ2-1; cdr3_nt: TGTGCCAGCAGCCAAGCCGGGACTAGCGGTTACAATGAGCAGTTCTTC; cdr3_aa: CASSQAGTSGYNEQFF
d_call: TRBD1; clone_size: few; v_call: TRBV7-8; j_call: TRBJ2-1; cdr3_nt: TGTGCCAGCAGCTCCCAGCCAGTGACAGGGGACCAATACAATGAGCAGTTCTTC; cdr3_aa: CASSSQPVTGDQYNEQFF
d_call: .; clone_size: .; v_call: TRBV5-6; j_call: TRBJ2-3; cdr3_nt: TGTGCCAGCAGCTTGCTTCGGGGCTACACAGATACGCAGTATTTT; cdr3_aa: CASSLLRGYTDTQYF
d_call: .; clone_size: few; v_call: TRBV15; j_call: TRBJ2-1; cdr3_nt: TGTGCCTCAGCCCTCTCCTACAATGAGCAGTTCTTC; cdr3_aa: CASALSYNEQFF
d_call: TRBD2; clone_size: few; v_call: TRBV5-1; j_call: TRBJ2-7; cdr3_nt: TGCGCCAGCAGCTTGGAACTACGCGGGAGTGGTTACGAGCAGTACTTC; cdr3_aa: CASSLELRGSGYEQYF
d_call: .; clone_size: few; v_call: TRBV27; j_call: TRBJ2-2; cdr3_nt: TGTGCCAGCAGGACAGCTAACACCGGGGAGCTGTTTTTT; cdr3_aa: CASRTANTGELFF
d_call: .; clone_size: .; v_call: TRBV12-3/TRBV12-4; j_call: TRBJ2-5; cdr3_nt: TGTGCCAGCAGTCCCCGCCTCGGCGTGACCCAGTACTTC; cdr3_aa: CASSPRLGVTQYF
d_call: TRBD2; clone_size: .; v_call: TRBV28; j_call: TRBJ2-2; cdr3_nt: TGTGCCAGCAGCCCTCCTCGGGGGGGCTGGAGGGAGCTGTTTTTT; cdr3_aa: CASSPPRGGWRELFF
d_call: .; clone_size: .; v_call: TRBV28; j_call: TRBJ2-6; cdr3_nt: TGTGCCAGCAGTGAGCCCGTCTGGGCCAACGTCCTGACTTTC; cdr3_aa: CASSEPVWANVLTF
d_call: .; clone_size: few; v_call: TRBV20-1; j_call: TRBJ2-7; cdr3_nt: TGCAGTGCTAGAGGAGACGGGAGCTCCTACGAGCAGTACTTC; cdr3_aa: CSARGDGSSYEQYF
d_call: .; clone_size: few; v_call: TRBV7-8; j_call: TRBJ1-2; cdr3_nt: TGTGCCAGCAGCCCCGGTCAATTCGATGGCTACACCTTC; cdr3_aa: CASSPGQFDGYTF
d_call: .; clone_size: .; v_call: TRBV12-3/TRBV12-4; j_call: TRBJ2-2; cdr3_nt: TGTGCCAGCAGTTTCCGTGGAGGGAGCACCGGGGAGCTGTTTTTT; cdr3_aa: CASSFRGGSTGELFF
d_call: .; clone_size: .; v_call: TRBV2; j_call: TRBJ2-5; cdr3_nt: TGTGCCAGCAGCCCTGAAAGCCAAGAGACCCAGTACTTC; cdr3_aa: CASSPESQETQYF
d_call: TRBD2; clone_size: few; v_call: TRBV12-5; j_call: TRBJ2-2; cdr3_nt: TGTGCTAGTCGGACGGGGGGTAGCACCGGGGAGCTGTTTTTT; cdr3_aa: CASRTGGSTGELFF
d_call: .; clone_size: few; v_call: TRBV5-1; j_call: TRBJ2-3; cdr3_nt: TGCGCCAGCAGCTTTACAGGGAGCGCCACTAGCACAGATACGCAGTATTTT; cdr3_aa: CASSFTGSATSTDTQYF
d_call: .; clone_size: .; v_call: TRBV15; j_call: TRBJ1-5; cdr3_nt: TGTGCCACCAGCAGTCCGGGGCCCAGCCCGCCCCAGCATTTT; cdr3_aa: CATSSPGPSPPQHF
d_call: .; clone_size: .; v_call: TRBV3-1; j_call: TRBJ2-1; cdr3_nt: TGTGCCAGCAGCCAAGCTGCACACCTAATCTCCTACAATGAGCAGTTCTTC; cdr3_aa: CASSQAAHLISYNEQFF
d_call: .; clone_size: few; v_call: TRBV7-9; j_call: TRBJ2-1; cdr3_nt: TGTGCCAGCAGCACAATCGTCCAAATGCTGGACAATGAGCAGTTCTTC; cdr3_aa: CASSTIVQMLDNEQFF
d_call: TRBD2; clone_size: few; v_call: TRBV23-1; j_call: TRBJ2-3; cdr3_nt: TGCGCCAGCAGTCAATCGTCCCAGCGGGGGGGCTGGAGCACAGATACGCAGTATTTT; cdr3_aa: CASSQSSQRGGWSTDTQYF
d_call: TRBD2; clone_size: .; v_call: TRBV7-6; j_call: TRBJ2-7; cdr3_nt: TGTGCCAGCAGAGAAACGGGACTAGCGACGGGGGAGCAGTACTTC; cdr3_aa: CASRETGLATGEQYF
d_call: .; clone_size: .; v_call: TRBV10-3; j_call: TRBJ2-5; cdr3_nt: TGTGCCATCAGTGGAAGTGGGGCAGAGACCCAGTACTTC; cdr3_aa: CAISGSGAETQYF
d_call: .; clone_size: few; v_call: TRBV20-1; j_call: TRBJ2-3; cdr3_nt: TGCAGTGCTAGAGATGGCAGGGGGGGCACAGATACGCAGTATTTT; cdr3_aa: CSARDGRGGTDTQYF
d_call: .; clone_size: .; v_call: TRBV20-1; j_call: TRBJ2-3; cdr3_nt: TGCAGTAGGGCAGGGATTGCGGATACGCAGTATTTT; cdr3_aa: CSRAGIADTQYF
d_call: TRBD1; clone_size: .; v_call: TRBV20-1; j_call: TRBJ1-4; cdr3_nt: TGCAGTGCCCGGACAGGTCAAAATGAAAAACTGTTTTTT; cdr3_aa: CSARTGQNEKLFF
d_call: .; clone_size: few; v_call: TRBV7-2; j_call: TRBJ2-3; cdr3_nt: TGTGCCAGCAGGTTGGGGCACGCCTCGGGTACGCAGTATTTT; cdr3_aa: CASRLGHASGTQYF
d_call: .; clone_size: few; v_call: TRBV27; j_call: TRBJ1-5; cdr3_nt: TGTGCCAGCAGAATGGGTAGCAATCAGCCCCAGCATTTT; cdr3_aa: CASRMGSNQPQHF
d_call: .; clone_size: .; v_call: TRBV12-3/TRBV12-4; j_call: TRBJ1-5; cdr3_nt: TGTGCCAGCAGCTCTACGACAGGACCTAGCAATCAGCCCCAGCATTTT; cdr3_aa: CASSSTTGPSNQPQHF
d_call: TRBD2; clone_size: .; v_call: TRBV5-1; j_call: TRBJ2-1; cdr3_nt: TGCGCCAGCAGCTCCGGGACTAGCGGTTGGAGCTCCTACAATGAGCAGTTCTTC; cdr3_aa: CASSSGTSGWSSYNEQFF
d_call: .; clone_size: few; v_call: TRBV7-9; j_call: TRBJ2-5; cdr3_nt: TGTGCCAGCAGTTTCGGGAAGAAAGAGACCCAGTACTTC; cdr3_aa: CASSFGKKETQYF
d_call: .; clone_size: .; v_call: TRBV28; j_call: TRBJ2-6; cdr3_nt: TGTGCCAGCAGTTTTTACAGGCCACGCTCTGGGGCCAACGTCCTGACTTTC; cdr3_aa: CASSFYRPRSGANVLTF
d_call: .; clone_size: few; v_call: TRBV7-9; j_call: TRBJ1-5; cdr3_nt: TGTGCCAGCAGTTCCTCCGGGGGACGAAAGCATTTT; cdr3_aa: CASSSSGGRKHF
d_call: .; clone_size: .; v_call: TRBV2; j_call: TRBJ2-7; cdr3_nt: TGTGCCAGCAGGTACCAGGGAAACGAGCAGTACTTC; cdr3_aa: CASRYQGNEQYF